This record covers a single T cell receptor beta chain. Trimming removed 3 bases from V and 0 bases from J, with 8 bases in between. The CDR3 runs 14 residues. CDR1 ENHRY and CDR2 SYGVKD come from the germline V gene. This entry belongs to a study of control samples from healthy donors and cancer patients. The table came from immunoSEQ multiplex PCR; TCRdb's copy has only in-frame clones and leaves some out. The data contain tens of thousands of clones, roughly 78% of them seen just once; the ten biggest clones take up around 20%. The genes are TRBV10-3 and TRBJ1-2; no definite D call. This clonotype was sampled from a man in his 60s with head and neck cancer. The sequencing input was PBMCs. The CDR3: CAISDGSSNYGYTF. The CDR3 DNA is TGTGCCATCAGTGATGGGTCATCTAACTATGGCTACACCTTC.